The clone carrying this TCR beta chain was recorded once. Described time point: blood 2 weeks post-SBRT. The treatment: 15 Gy SBRT to primary tumor, nephrectomy 4 weeks later. This renal cell carcinoma was of the clear cell type. The length of the CDR3 is 18 residues. V was trimmed by 4 bases and J by 0 bases, leaving 16 bases between them. Germline CDR1 reads ENHRY; CDR2 reads SYGVKD. This entry comes from a study of radiation and T cells in renal cell carcinoma. Measured with immunoSEQ multiplex PCR; TCRdb has only the in-frame clones, and not every one. The top ten hold around 6% of the sample, which has roughly 130,000 clones, more than 70% seen once.

Sequencing was performed on blood, taken from a patient whose treatment included radiotherapy and nephrectomy. V usage is TRBV10-3 and J usage is TRBJ1-6; D is perhaps TRBD1 (6 bases). This sequence was found in a woman in her 70s with renal cell carcinoma. CDR3 bases: TGTGCCATCAGTGGAGGGCCAGGGACAAGCTCCTATAATTCACCCCTCCACTTT. Its protein is CAISGGPGTSSYNSPLHF.